The T cell receptor beta chain under discussion was sequenced for a study of blood T cell repertoires in COVID-19. On the study more broadly: From T cells, B-cell-depleted T cells, or PBMCs came the material, which was cDNA or gDNA.

Sequenced by immunoSEQ multiplex PCR; TCRdb stores in-frame clones only, minus some. The sample consists of 120,000 to 150,000 clones, about 85% of them appearing once. The CDR3 is 14 amino acids. The V end lost 4 bases, the J end lost 4 bases, and 13 bases lay between the germline ends. CDR1 SEHNR and CDR2 FQNEAQ come from the germline V gene (reference sequence). The source is a human donor with COVID-19, enrolled during active disease. The donor label of this sample is uncertain. This chain uses TRBV7-9 with TRBJ1-1; maybe TRBD1 (5 bases). Sequencing was done on a sample of peripheral blood. The CDR3 protein is CASSSAGGSTEAFF. The CDR3 nucleotides are TGTGCCAGCAGCTCGGCGGGGGGGAGCACTGAAGCTTTCTTT.